This is a list of T cell receptor beta chains from one sample in a study of human T cells and chemical hapten exposure. In TCRdb, the RACE reads were re-called with MiXCR into one record per CDR3 protein. The sample holds about 360,000 distinct CDR3 sequences, roughly 4.8% seen once. Source: whole blood, taken in connection with sensitization to the hapten diphenylcyclopropenone (DPC). These receptors came from a woman aged 45 to 65 with alopecia areata. Some clones in this sample may be carry-over from other donors' samples. Both conserved end residues are part of each CDR3. The D gene is left open where the match is weak. For some rows the clone size is stated as once, few or many, or as a class when expanded; others skip it.

size	J	D	V	DNA	CDR3
few	TRBJ1-5	-	TRBV10-3	TGTGCCATCAGTGGGGGTCTTGACGGCAATCAGCCCCAGCATTTT	CAISGGLDGNQPQHF
-	TRBJ1-1	TRBD1	TRBV5-6	TGTGCCAGCAGCTTGGGTGTGGGACAGGGGACTGAAGCTTTCTTT	CASSLGVGQGTEAFF
many	TRBJ1-4	-	TRBV7-9	TGTGCCAGCAGCTTAGGCGGCTACGGTGAAAAACTGTTTTTT	CASSLGGYGEKLFF
many	TRBJ1-1	TRBD1	TRBV11-2	TGTGCCAGCAGCCCACGGACAGGGGGCAGGAACACTGAAGCTTTCTTT	CASSPRTGGRNTEAFF
many	TRBJ2-3	TRBD2	TRBV20-1	TGCAGTGCTAGAGGGCCGGCGGGAGGAGGAGCAGATACGCAGTATTTT	CSARGPAGGGADTQYF
many	TRBJ2-5	TRBD2	TRBV4-2	TGTGCCAGCAGCCAAGGAGCGGGGGCCGCCCAAGAGACCCAGTACTTC	CASSQGAGAAQETQYF
many	TRBJ1-1	-	TRBV7-2	TGTGCCAGCAGCTCTAGGGTGGCTGAAGCTTTCTTT	CASSSRVAEAFF
many	TRBJ2-1	TRBD2	TRBV24-1	TGTGCCACCAGTGATTCCGGGGCGGGAGGGCCCTACAATGAGCAGTTCTTC	CATSDSGAGGPYNEQFF
many	TRBJ1-2	TRBD1	TRBV6-5	TGTGCCAGCAGCTTCGGACAGGGGCGAGGCTACACCTTC	CASSFGQGRGYTF
few	TRBJ2-3	-	TRBV30	TGTGCCTGGAGTGTACTCGCAGATACGCAGTATTTT	CAWSVLADTQYF
many	TRBJ2-5	TRBD1	TRBV5-1	TGCGCCAGCAGCAGGACAGGGGGAGAAGAGACCCAGTACTTC	CASSRTGGEETQYF
-	TRBJ2-3	TRBD1	TRBV5-1	TGCGCCAGCAGCTCGGGACAGTCTAGCACAGATACGCAGTATTTT	CASSSGQSSTDTQYF
many	TRBJ1-2	-	TRBV20-1	TGCAGTGCTAGAGGGAGCGATGGCTACACCTTC	CSARGSDGYTF
-	TRBJ2-1	TRBD2	TRBV9	TGTGCCAGCAGCGCCTCCGGGACTAGTAACAATGAGCAGTTCTTC	CASSASGTSNNEQFF
many	TRBJ2-7	TRBD1	TRBV30	TGTGCCTGGAGTGCCGGGACAGGGACGCACGAGCAGTACTTC	CAWSAGTGTHEQYF
many	TRBJ2-5	TRBD1	TRBV2	TGTGCCAGCAGGGACAGGTTTCAAGAGACCCAGTACTTC	CASRDRFQETQYF
few	TRBJ2-1	-	TRBV6-2/TRBV6-3	TGTGCCAGCAGCGCCGGGACCCCTCGATTCTTC	CASSAGTPRFF
-	TRBJ1-4	TRBD1	TRBV29-1	TGCAGCGTTCTCTGGACAGGCATAAATGAAAAACTGTTTTTT	CSVLWTGINEKLFF
-	TRBJ2-6	-	TRBV11-2	TGTGCCAGCAGCTTAATCCGGGACGGGGGGGCCAACGTCCTGACTTTC	CASSLIRDGGANVLTF
many	TRBJ1-1	-	TRBV28	TGTGCCAGCAGTCCACCCGGAGGGTGGGTTGGCACTGAAGCTTTCTTT	CASSPPGGWVGTEAFF
-	TRBJ2-3	TRBD2	TRBV6-2/TRBV6-3	TGTGCCAGCAGTTACTACCGGGACTACACAGATACGCAGTATTTT	CASSYYRDYTDTQYF
many	TRBJ2-7	-	TRBV14	TGTGCCAGCAGCCAAGACGCGACTTCCTACCACGAGCAGTACTTC	CASSQDATSYHEQYF
many	TRBJ1-2	-	TRBV12-3/TRBV12-4	TGTGCCAGCAGTCAGACAGCCAACTATGGCTACACCTTC	CASSQTANYGYTF
many	TRBJ2-4	-	TRBV18	TGTGCCAGCTCACCCGGTGCGGCCATAGCCAAAAACATTCAGTACTTC	CASSPGAAIAKNIQYF
few	TRBJ2-6	TRBD1	TRBV3-1	TGTGCCAGCAGCCAAGATAGGGACAGGGGGCCTGGGGCCAACGTCCTGACTTTC	CASSQDRDRGPGANVLTF
-	TRBJ1-2	-	TRBV6-5	TGTGCCAGCAGTTACTCGACTACGGCATTTCCTGGCTACACCTTC	CASSYSTTAFPGYTF
-	TRBJ2-3	-	TRBV6-5	TGTGCCAGCAGTTACTCGATTTCGGCAGAGTTAGGAGATACGCAGTATTTT	CASSYSISAELGDTQYF
many	TRBJ1-5	-	TRBV27	TGTGCCAGCAGTTTATTAGGTCAGCCCCAGCATTTT	CASSLLGQPQHF